This T cell receptor (beta chain) derives from a study of T cell responses to AZD1222 COVID-19 vaccine. V was trimmed by 7 bases and J by 1 base, leaving 16 bases between them. CDR1 is SNHLY, CDR2 FYNNEI, per germline. This CDR3 region has 15 residues. Clones were read by immunoSEQ multiplex PCR, and TCRdb kept only the in-frame ones, dropping some. The sample consists of 64,000 or so clones, roughly 89% of them appearing once. This sequence originates from an adult in good health. The chain joins TRBV2 to TRBJ1-2, with D perhaps matching TRBD1 (5 bases). Material: peripheral blood, obtained on day 0 of AZD1222 vaccination. The CDR3 DNA is TGTGCCAGCATCGCAGGGCAGGCCCATAACTATGGCTACACCTTC. Translated: CASIAGQAHNYGYTF. The entire variable domain, with the rest obtained from reference TRBV2 and TRBJ1-2, is as follows: EPEVTQTPSHQVTQMGQEVILRCVPISNHLYFYWYRQILGQKVEFLVSFYNNEISEKSEIFDDQFSVERPDGSNFTLKIRSTKLEDSAMYFCASIAGQAHNYGYTFGSGTRLTVV.